This T cell receptor (beta chain) is from a study of post-analysis software for immune sequencing data. Across the whole study: In terms of disease course, relapsing-remitting, secondary progressive and progressive-relapsing multiple sclerosis were included.

Libraries were made from TCR beta cDNA, and they carried unique molecular identifiers. TCRdb reanalysed the PCR reads using MiXCR and keeps one entry per CDR3 protein. The sample lists about 770,000 distinct CDR3 sequences; 46% were seen once. From germline, CDR1 is SGHVS and CDR2 FQNEAQ. With 6 bases clipped from V and 7 bases from J, the junction kept 12 bases outside the gene matches. This CDR3 region has 15 residues. This clonotype was counted once. Its antigen is still unknown. Study results and caveats: Roughly five TRBV segments were significantly more frequent in patients than in controls. TRBV5-6, TRBV5-1 and TRBV20-1 were among these segments. Diversity measured as normalized Chao1 was significantly lower in multiple sclerosis patients than in controls. With F measure, samples from one preparation batch clustered together strongly.

The origin of this receptor is a girl between 5 and 17 years old with multiple sclerosis. The chain combines TRBV7-8 with TRBJ2-1; 7 bases agree with TRBD2. The sample was blood. The DNA for the CDR3 is TGTGCCAGCAGACTTACTAGCGAACCTTGTAATGAGCAGTTCTTC. Residues: CASRLTSEPCNEQFF.